The T cell receptor (beta chain) under discussion was sequenced for a study of T cell responses to AZD1222 COVID-19 vaccine. The study's findings and limits: Targeting of unmutated variant regions was reportedly seen in nearly half of spike-specific TCRs. Only a handful of AZD1222 recipients, roughly 6 in all, had baseline seropositivity. Donor demographics were predominantly white British with a female majority; clonal diversity may be underestimated. Among vaccine-associated CD4 TCRs, coverage spanned spike, with dominance at 160-218 and 743-854.

To note about this clone: Antigen unknown.

Clones were read by immunoSEQ multiplex PCR, and TCRdb kept only the in-frame ones, dropping some. The profile shows about 150,000 clones, almost 95% of them singletons. V lost 6 bases and J 0 bases, leaving 15 bases between the germline ends. The CDR3 is 16 residues long. CDR1 LNHDA and CDR2 SQIVND come from the germline V gene (reference sequence). The V gene is TRBV19, the J gene TRBJ2-1; a possible D gene is TRBD2 (6 bases). The starting material was peripheral blood, obtained on day 0 of AZD1222 vaccination. The sequence was collected from an adult in good health. The CDR3 reads CASSRGEFSSYNEQFF. In DNA form, the CDR3 reads TGTGCCAGTAGCCGCGGGGAATTTAGCTCCTACAATGAGCAGTTCTTC.